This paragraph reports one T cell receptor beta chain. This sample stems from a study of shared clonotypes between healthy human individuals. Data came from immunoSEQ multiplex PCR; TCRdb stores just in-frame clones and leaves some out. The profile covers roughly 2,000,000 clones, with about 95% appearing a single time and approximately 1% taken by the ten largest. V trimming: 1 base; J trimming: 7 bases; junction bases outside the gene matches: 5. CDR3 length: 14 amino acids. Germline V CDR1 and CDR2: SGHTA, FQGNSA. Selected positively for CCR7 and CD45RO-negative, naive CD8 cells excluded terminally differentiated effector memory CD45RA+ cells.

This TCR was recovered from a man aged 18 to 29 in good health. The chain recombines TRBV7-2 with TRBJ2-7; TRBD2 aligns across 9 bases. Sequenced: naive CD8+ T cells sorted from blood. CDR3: CASSLVTTSGEQYF. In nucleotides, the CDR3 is TGTGCCAGCAGCTTAGTAACGACTAGCGGTGAGCAGTACTTC.